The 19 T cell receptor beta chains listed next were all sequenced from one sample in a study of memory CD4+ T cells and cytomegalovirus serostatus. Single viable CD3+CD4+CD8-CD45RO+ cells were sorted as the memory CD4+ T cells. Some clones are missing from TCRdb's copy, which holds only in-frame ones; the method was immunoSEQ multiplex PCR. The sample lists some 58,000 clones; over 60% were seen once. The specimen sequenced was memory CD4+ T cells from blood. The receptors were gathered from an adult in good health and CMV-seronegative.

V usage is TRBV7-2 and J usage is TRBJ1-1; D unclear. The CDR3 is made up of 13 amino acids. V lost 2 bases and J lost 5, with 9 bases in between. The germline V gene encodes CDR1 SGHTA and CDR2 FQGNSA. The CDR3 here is CASSLIYETEAFF. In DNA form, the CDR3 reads TGTGCCAGCAGCTTAATTTACGAGACTGAAGCTTTCTTT. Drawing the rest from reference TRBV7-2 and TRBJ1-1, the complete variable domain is GAGVSQSPSNKVTEKGKDVELRCDPISGHTALYWYRQSLGQGLEFLIYFQGNSAPDKSGLPSDRFSAERTGGSVSTLTIQRTQQEDSAVYLCASSLIYETEAFFGQGTRLTVV.

This CDR3 is CASSLHDNSPLHF. The CDR3 DNA follows: TGTGCCAGCAGTCTGCACGATAATTCACCCCTCCACTTT. The chain links TRBV6-1 to TRBJ1-6, with unresolved D. CDR1 MNHNS and CDR2 SASEGT come from the germline V gene. The CDR3 extends over 13 amino acids. V lost 5 bases, J lost 5 bases, and 7 bases lay in between.

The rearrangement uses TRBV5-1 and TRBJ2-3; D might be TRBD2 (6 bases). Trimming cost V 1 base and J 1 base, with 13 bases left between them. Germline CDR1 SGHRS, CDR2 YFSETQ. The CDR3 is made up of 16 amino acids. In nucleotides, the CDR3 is TGCGCCAGCAGCTTGACCGGGAGAGTGGGCACAGATACGCAGTATTTT. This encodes CASSLTGRVGTDTQYF.

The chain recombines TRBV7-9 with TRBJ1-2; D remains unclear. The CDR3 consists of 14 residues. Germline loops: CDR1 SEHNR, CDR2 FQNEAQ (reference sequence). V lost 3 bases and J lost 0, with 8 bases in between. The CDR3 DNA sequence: TGTGCCAGCAGCTTGGATTTCACTAACTATGGCTACACCTTC. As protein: CASSLDFTNYGYTF. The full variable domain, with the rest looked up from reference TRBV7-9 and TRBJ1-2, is DTGVSQNPRHKITKRGQNVTFRCDPISEHNRLYWYRQTLGQGPEFLTYFQNEAQLEKSRLLSDRFSAERPKGSFSTLEIQRTEQGDSAMYLCASSLDFTNYGYTFGSGTRLTVV.

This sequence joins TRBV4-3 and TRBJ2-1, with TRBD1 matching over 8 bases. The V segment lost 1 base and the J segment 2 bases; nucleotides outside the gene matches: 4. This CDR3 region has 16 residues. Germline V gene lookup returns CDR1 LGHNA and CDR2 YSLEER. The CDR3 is CASSQAHRGTYNEQFF. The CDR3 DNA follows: TGCGCCAGCAGCCAAGCCCACAGGGGGACCTACAATGAGCAGTTCTTC.

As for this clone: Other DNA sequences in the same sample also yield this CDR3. CDR3 coding DNA: TGTGCCAGCAGTTCGGGAGGAAGGGCAGATACGCAGTATTTT. Translating gives CASSSGGRADTQYF. This chain joins TRBV28 and TRBJ2-3, with 7 bases aligning to TRBD2. The germline CDR1 and CDR2 sequences are MDHEN and SYDVKM. Losses at the gene ends were 4 bases for V and 4 bases for J; bases not matched to a gene: 5. This CDR3 has 14 amino acids.

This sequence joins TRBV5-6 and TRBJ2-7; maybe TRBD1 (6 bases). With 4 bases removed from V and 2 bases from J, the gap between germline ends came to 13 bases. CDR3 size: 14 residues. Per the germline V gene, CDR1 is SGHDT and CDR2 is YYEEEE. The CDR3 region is CASSIRTVTYEQYF. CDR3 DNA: TGTGCCAGCAGCATCAGGACAGTGACCTACGAGCAGTACTTC.

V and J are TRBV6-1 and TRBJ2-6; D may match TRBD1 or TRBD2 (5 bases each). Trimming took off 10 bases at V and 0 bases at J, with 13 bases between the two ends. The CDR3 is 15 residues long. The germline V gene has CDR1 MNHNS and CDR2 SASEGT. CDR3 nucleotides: TGTGCCACTGGGACGGACTTCTCTGGGGCCAACGTCCTGACTTTC. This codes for CATGTDFSGANVLTF.

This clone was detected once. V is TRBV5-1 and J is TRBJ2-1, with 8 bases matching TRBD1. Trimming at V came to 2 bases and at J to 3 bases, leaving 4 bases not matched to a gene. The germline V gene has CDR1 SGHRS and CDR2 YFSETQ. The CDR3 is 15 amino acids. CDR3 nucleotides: TGCGCCAGCAGCTTCACCGGGACAGGCTACAATGAGCAGTTCTTC. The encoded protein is CASSFTGTGYNEQFF. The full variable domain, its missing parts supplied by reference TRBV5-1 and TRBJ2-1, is KAGVTQTPRYLIKTRGQQVTLSCSPISGHRSVSWYQQTPGQGLQFLFEYFSETQRNKGNFPGRFSGRQFSNSRSEMNVSTLELGDSALYLCASSFTGTGYNEQFFGPGTRLTVL.

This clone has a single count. CDR3 amino acids: CATSRGDQNQPQHF. In DNA form, the CDR3 reads TGTGCCACCAGCAGAGGGGATCAAAATCAGCCCCAGCATTTT. The J gene is TRBJ1-5, the V gene TRBV15, with D unclear. The CDR3 runs to 14 residues. V shed 1 base and J shed 4 bases, with 8 bases lying between them. CDR1 and CDR2 from the germline V gene are LNHNV and YYDKDF (reference sequence). Drawing the rest from reference TRBV15 and TRBJ1-5, the complete variable domain is DAMVIQNPRYQVTQFGKPVTLSCSQTLNHNVMYWYQQKSSQAPKLLFHYYDKDFNNEADTPDNFQSRRPNTSFCFLDIRSPGLGDTAMYLCATSRGDQNQPQHFGDGTRLSIL.

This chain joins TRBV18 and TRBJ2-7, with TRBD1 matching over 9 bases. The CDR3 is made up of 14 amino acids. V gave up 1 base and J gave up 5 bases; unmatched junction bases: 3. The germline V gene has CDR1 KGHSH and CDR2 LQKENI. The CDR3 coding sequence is TGTGCCAGCTCACCACAGGACAGGGGAAACGAGCAGTACTTC. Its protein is CASSPQDRGNEQYF.

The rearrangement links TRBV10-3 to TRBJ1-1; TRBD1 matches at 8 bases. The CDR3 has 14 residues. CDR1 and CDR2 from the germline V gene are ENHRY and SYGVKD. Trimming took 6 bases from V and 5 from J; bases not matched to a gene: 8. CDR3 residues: CAIRRTGMDTEAFF. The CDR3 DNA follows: TGTGCCATCAGACGGACAGGGATGGATACTGAAGCTTTCTTT.

The chain's CDR3 is CASSGGDSLTYGYTF. In nucleotides, the CDR3 is TGCGCCAGCAGCGGAGGGGACAGCCTTACCTATGGCTACACCTTC. The chain uses TRBV5-1 and TRBJ1-2; 7 nucleotides match TRBD1. CDR3 length: 15 amino acids. The V gene's germline CDR1 is SGHRS and CDR2 YFSETQ. V shed 4 bases and J 4 bases; nucleotides not matched to a gene: 10.

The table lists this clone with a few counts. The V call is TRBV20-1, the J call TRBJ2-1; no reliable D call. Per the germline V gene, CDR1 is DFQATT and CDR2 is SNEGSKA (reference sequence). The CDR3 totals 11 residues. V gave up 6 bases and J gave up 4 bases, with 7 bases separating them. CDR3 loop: CSAQRYNEQFF. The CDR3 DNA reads TGCAGTGCACAACGATACAATGAGCAGTTCTTC.

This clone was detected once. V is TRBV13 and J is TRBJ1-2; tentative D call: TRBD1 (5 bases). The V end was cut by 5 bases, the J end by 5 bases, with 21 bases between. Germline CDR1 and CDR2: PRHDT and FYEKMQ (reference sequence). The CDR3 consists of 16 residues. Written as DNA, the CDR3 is TGTGCCAGCAGCCCCAGATTAGGGCAGGGAGGATATGGCTACACCTTC. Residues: CASSPRLGQGGYGYTF. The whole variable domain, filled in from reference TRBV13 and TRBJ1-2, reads AAGVIQSPRHLIKEKRETATLKCYPIPRHDTVYWYQQGPGQDPQFLISFYEKMQSDKGSIPDRFSAQQFSDYHSELNMSSLELGDSALYFCASSPRLGQGGYGYTFGSGTRLTVV.

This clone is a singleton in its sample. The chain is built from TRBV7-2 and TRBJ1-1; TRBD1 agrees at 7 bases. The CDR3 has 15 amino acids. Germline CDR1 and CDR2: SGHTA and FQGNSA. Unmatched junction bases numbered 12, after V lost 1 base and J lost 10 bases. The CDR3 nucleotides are TGTGCCAGCAGCTTAGACTCCTGGGGGACAGATGGAGCTTTCTTT. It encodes CASSLDSWGTDGAFF.

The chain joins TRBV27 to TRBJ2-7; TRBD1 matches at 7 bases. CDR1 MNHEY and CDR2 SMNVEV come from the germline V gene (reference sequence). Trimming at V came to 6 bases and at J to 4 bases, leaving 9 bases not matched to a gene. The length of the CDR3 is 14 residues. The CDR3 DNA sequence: TGTGCCAGCAGCCGGGACAGTCGAGAGTACGAGCAGTACTTC. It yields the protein CASSRDSREYEQYF.

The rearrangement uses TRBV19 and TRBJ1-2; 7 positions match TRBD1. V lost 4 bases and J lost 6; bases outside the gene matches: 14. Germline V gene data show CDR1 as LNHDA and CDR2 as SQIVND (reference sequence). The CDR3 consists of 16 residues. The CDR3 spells CASSSTTGLGAHGYTF. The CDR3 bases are TGTGCCAGTAGTAGTACGACAGGGCTTGGTGCACATGGCTACACCTTC.

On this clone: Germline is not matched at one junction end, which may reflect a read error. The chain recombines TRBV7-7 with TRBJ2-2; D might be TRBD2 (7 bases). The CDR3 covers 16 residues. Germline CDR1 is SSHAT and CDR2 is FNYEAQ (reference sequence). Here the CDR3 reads CASSSLGGGRTGELFF. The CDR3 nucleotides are TGTGCTAGCAGCTCTTTAGGGGGGGGACGCACCGGGGAGCTGTTTTTT.